This TCR beta chain appears in the sequencing data of a study of blood T cell repertoires in COVID-19. Study at large: T cells, B-cell-depleted T cells, or PBMCs supplied cDNA or gDNA.

Original methodology: Amplification of reference gene primers provided the estimated nucleated cell counts. Repertoires were generated with immunoSEQ multiplex PCR, while TCRdb's copy carries only in-frame clones and drops some. That table furnishes V, J and clone size, whereas the DNA furnished D and trimming. The sample lists about 160,000 clones, around 82% seen once, with 6.5% to 7.5% in the top ten. Germline trimming cut 4 bases from V and 0 bases from J; bases unmatched to any gene: 4. Germline CDR1 reads SGHDT; CDR2 reads YYEEEE. The length of the CDR3 is 15 residues. Followed over time, Seattle patients had been enrolled while infection was active.

The sample comprised peripheral blood. The chain is built from TRBV5-6 and TRBJ1-5, with 7 nucleotides matching TRBD1. The TCR sequence derives from an elderly man with COVID-19, enrolled during active disease. CDR3 nucleotide sequence: TGTGCCAGCAGCGCGGGACAGTTTAGCAATCAGCCCCAGCATTTT. Translated, it gives CASSAGQFSNQPQHF.